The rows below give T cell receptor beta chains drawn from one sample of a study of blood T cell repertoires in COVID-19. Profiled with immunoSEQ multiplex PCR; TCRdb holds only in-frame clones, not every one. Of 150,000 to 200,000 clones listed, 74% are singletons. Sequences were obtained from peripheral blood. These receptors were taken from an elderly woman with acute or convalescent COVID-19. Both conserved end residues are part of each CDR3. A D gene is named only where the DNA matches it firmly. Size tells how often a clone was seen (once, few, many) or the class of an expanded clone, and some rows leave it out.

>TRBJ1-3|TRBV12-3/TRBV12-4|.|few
CATMTGDGNTIYF
TGTGCCACAATGACAGGTGACGGAAACACCATATATTTT
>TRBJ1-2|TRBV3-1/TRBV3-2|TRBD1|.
CASSQGFGTGTGYTF
TGTGCCAGCAGCCAAGGTTTCGGGACAGGAACCGGCTACACCTTC
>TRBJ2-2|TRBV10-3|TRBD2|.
CATRTSGDNTGELFF
TGTGCCACCAGGACTAGCGGGGATAACACCGGGGAGCTGTTTTTT
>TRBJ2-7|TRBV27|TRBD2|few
CASSSTPGTRAYEQYF
TGTGCCAGCAGTTCGACACCCGGGACTAGAGCCTACGAGCAGTACTTC
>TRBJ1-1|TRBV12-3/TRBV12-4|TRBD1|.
CASSSPTGVEAFF
TGTGCCAGCAGTTCCCCTACAGGGGTTGAAGCTTTCTTT
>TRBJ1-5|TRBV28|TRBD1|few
CASSLPSGTDNQPQHF
TGTGCCAGCAGTTTACCCTCCGGGACAGACAATCAGCCCCAGCATTTT
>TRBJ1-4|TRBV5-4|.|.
CASSAGRPNEKLFF
TGTGCCAGCAGCGCGGGACGGCCTAATGAAAAACTGTTTTTT
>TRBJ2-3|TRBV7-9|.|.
CASSLDPDTQYF
TGTGCCAGCAGCTTAGATCCTGATACGCAGTATTTT
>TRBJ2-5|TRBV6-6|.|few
CASTPWPQETQYF
TGTGCCAGCACCCCGTGGCCTCAAGAGACCCAGTACTTC
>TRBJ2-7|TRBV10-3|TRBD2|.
CAIKGGRGLAGDAEQYF
TGTGCCATCAAGGGAGGGAGGGGACTAGCGGGAGACGCCGAGCAGTACTTC
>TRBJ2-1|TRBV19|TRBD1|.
CASSIRGQGELNEQFF
TGTGCCAGTAGTATCCGGGGACAGGGGGAACTCAATGAGCAGTTCTTC
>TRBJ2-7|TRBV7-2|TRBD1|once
CASSPMTGGASYEQYF
TGTGCCAGCAGCCCGATGACAGGGGGCGCCTCCTACGAGCAGTACTTC
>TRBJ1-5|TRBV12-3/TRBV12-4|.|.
CASSGTVAEPQHF
TGTGCCAGCAGTGGGACTGTGGCCGAGCCCCAGCATTTT
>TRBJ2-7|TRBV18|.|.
CASSPGLGAYEQYF
TGTGCCAGCTCACCCGGACTGGGCGCCTACGAGCAGTACTTC
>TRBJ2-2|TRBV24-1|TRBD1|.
CATSDPGTGGAGELFF
TGTGCCACCAGTGACCCCGGGACAGGGGGTGCCGGGGAGCTGTTTTTT
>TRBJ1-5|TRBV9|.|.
CASSVGGGPNQPQHF
TGTGCCAGCAGCGTAGGTGGAGGGCCAAATCAGCCCCAGCATTTT
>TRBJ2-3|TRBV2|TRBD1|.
CASSDLGQGLGDTQYF
TGTGCCAGCAGTGACCTGGGACAGGGGTTGGGAGATACGCAGTATTTT
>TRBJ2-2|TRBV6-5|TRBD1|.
CASSADRGLGELFF
TGTGCCAGCAGCGCGGACAGGGGGCTCGGGGAGCTGTTTTTT
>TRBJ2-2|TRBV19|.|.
CASKGGGELFF
TGTGCCAGTAAGGGAGGCGGGGAGCTGTTTTTT
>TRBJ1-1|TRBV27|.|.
CAEGDTGNTEAFF
TGTGCCGAGGGGGACACCGGGAACACTGAAGCTTTCTTT
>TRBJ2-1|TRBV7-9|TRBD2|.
CASSAGAGVKGSYNEQFF
TGTGCCAGCAGCGCGGGCGCGGGAGTAAAGGGGTCCTACAATGAGCAGTTCTTC
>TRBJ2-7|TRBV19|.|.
CASKIGSGGAYEQYF
TGTGCCAGTAAAATCGGTAGCGGAGGGGCCTACGAGCAGTACTTC
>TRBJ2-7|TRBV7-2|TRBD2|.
CASSLVTSGSYEQYF
TGTGCCAGCAGCTTAGTTACTAGCGGGAGTTACGAGCAGTACTTC
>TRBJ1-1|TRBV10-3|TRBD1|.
CAISESGGQGSEAFF
TGTGCCATCAGTGAGTCCGGGGGACAGGGGAGTGAAGCTTTCTTT
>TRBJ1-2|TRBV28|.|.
CASETSRNYGYTF
TGTGCCAGCGAAACTTCGAGGAACTATGGCTACACCTTC
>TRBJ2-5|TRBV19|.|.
CASTPAGYQETQYF
TGTGCCAGTACCCCGGCGGGATACCAAGAGACCCAGTACTTC
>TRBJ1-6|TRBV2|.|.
CASSNRNSPLHF
TGTGCCAGCAGTAATCGTAATTCACCCCTCCACTTT
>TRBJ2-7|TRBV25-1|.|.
CASSELDLPLAKQYF
TGTGCCAGCAGTGAACTAGATCTCCCCCTCGCGAAGCAGTACTTC
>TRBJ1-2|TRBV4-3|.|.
CASSKTTEGRGGYTF
TGCGCCAGCAGCAAAACAACCGAGGGTAGAGGTGGCTACACCTTC
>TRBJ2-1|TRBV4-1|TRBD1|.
CASSPGRGPQFF
TGCGCCAGCAGCCCCGGCAGGGGGCCGCAGTTCTTC
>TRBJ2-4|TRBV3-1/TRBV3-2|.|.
CASSQDRGSVKDIQYF
TGTGCCAGCAGCCAAGATAGAGGTTCCGTAAAGGACATTCAGTACTTC
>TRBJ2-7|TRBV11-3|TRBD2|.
CASSCTSGRDYEQYF
TGTGCCAGCAGCTGTACTAGCGGGAGGGATTACGAGCAGTACTTC
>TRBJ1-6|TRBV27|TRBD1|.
CASSRDRGYNSPLHF
TGTGCCAGCAGTCGGGACAGGGGGTATAATTCACCCCTCCACTTT
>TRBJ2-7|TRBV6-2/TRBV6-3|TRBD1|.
CASSRPRDRLEEQYF
TGTGCCAGCAGCCGACCCCGGGACAGGCTCGAGGAGCAGTACTTC
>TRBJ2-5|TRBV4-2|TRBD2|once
CASSQGLAGEETQYF
TGTGCCAGCAGCCAGGGACTAGCGGGAGAAGAGACCCAGTACTTC
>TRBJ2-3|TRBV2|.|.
CASSENSLSLDTQYF
TGTGCCAGCAGTGAGAATTCACTTTCATTAGATACGCAGTATTTT